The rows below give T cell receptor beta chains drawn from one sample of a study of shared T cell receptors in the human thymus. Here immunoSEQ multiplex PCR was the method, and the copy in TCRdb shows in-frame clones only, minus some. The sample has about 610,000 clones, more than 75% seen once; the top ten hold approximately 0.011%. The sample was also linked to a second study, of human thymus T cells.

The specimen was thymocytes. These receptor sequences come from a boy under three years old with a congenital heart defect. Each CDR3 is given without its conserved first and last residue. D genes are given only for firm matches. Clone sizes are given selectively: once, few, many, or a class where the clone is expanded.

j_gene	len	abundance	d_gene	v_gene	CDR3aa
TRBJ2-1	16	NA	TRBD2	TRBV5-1	ASSFYILAGGRHNEQF
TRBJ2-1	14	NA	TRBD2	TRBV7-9	ASSSPLAGGGNEQF
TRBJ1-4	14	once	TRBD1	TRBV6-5	ASSYSASDRGEKLF
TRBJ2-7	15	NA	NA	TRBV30	AWRTTVTVADPYEQY
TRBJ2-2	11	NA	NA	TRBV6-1	ASRTSLTGELF
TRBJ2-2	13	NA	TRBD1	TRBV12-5	ASGPGTGWPGELF
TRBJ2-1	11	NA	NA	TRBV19	ASSSPPSNEQF
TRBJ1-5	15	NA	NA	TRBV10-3	AISESLSKGTNQPQH
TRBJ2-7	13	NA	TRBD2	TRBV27	ASSLSAGGIYEQY
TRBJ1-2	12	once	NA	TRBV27	ASSLFPTSYGYT
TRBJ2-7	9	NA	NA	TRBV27	ATRGGGEQY
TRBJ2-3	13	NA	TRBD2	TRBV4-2	ASSQLADNTDTQY
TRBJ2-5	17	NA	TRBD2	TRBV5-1	ASSSRTSDKNISGETQY
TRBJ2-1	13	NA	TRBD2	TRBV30	AWSTSGRAHAEQF
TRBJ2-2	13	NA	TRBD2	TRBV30	AWSRTSGIGGELF
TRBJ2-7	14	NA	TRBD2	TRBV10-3	AISEPPTSGSYEQY
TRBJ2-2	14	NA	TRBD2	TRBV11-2	ASSLDPLAGGGELF